The 4 T cell receptor beta chains presented below share a single source sample, sequenced in a study of blood T cells in healthy people across ages. A second about 6 to 12 cycle PCR used barcoded and J-beta primers. TCRdb called the 5' RACE reads again in MiXCR, with one record for every CDR3 protein. The sample yields more than 650,000 distinct CDR3 sequences, about 55% seen once. Sequencing was carried out using blood. All receptors derive from a man of 80 years or more in good health.

V and J are TRBV20-1 and TRBJ1-2; D uncertain. V shed 2 bases and J shed 4 bases, with 11 bases lying between them. Germline V gives CDR1 DFQATT, CDR2 SNEGSKA (reference sequence). The CDR3 spans 13 residues. The DNA for the CDR3 is TGCAGTGCTAGACACGATAGGAGCTATGGCTACACCTTC. Protein sequence: CSARHDRSYGYTF.

This chain connects TRBV4-1 to TRBJ2-1; 16 positions match TRBD2. The length of the CDR3 is 19 residues. Per germline, CDR1 MGHRA and CDR2 YSYEKL. With 2 bases clipped from V and 1 base from J, the junction kept 5 bases outside the gene matches. CDR3 DNA: TGCGCCAGCAGCCAAAGGGGACTAGCGGGAGGGGGTTCCTACAATGAGCAGTTCTTC. Translating gives CASSQRGLAGGGSYNEQFF.

CDR3 amino acids: CASSIGVGSYNEQFF. The CDR3 nucleotides read TGCGCCAGCAGCATCGGGGTAGGGTCCTACAATGAGCAGTTCTTC. The genes are TRBV5-1 and TRBJ2-1, with D maybe TRBD2 (5 bases). Trimming stripped 4 bases from V and 1 base from J, with 12 bases between. Germline V gene lookup returns CDR1 SGHRS and CDR2 YFSETQ. There are 15 residues in the CDR3.

This clonotype was observed once. J is TRBJ2-2 and V is TRBV20-1; possible D gene TRBD2, 6 bases. The CDR3 loop spans 13 amino acids. Germline V gene lookup returns CDR1 DFQATT and CDR2 SNEGSKA (reference sequence). CDR3 amino acids: CSGGPGPAGELFF. CDR3 DNA sequence: TGCAGCGGGGGTCCAGGGCCGGCCGGGGAGCTGTTTTTT.